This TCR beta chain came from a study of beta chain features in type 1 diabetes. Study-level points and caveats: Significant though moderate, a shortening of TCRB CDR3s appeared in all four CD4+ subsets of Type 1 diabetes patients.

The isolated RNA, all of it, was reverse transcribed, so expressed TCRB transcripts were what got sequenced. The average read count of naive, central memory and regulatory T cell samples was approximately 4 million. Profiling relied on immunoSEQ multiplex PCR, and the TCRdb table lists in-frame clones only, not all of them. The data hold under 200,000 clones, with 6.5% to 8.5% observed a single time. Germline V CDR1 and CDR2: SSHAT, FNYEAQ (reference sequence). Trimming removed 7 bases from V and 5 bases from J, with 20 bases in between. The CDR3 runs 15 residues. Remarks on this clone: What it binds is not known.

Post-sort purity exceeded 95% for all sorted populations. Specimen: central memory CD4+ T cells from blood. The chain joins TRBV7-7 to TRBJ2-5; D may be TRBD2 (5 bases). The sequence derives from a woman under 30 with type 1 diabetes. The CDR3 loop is CASTATGVLGETQYF. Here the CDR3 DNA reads TGTGCCAGCACCGCGACCGGGGTGCTTGGGGAGACCCAGTACTTC.